These T cell receptor beta chains were read from a single sample in a study of blood T cell repertoires in COVID-19. TCRdb keeps only in-frame clones here, not all; method: immunoSEQ multiplex PCR. The sample records around 100,000 clones, about 80% being singletons. The specimen sequenced was peripheral blood. Source of these receptors: a woman in her forties with acute or convalescent COVID-19. CDR3s leave out the opening cysteine and the closing phenylalanine or tryptophan.

CDR3: ASSEKSGNTGELF; V: TRBV2; J: TRBJ2-2; length: 13
CDR3: ASSLETGGGQPQH; V: TRBV5-1; J: TRBJ1-5; length: 13
CDR3: ASSETGTGVTGELF; V: TRBV2; J: TRBJ2-2; length: 14
CDR3: GTRRVNTEAF; V: TRBV30; J: TRBJ1-1; length: 10
CDR3: ASRADGGTYEQY; V: TRBV6-4; J: TRBJ2-7; length: 12
CDR3: ASTSRRGAPGTEAF; V: TRBV5-4; J: TRBJ1-1; length: 14
CDR3: ASSTTGATNEKLF; V: TRBV9; J: TRBJ1-4; length: 13
CDR3: ASSSGGTGGTEAF; V: TRBV6-5; J: TRBJ1-1; length: 13
CDR3: ASSQASGTVYGYT; V: TRBV3-1/TRBV3-2; J: TRBJ1-2; length: 13
CDR3: ASSRQGNDQPQH; V: TRBV27; J: TRBJ1-5; length: 12
CDR3: ASSFGPSTDTQY; V: TRBV5-1; J: TRBJ2-3; length: 12
CDR3: ASSQGGGETEAF; V: TRBV3-1/TRBV3-2; J: TRBJ1-1; length: 12
CDR3: SVGVVGELF; V: TRBV29-1; J: TRBJ2-2; length: 9
CDR3: ASSVQGSPDTQY; V: TRBV9; J: TRBJ2-3; length: 12
CDR3: ASSMTRSSYNEQF; V: TRBV7-2; J: TRBJ2-1; length: 13
CDR3: ASSLKAGGRTGELF; V: TRBV3-1/TRBV3-2; J: TRBJ2-2; length: 14
CDR3: AISKQGAGNTIY; V: TRBV10-3; J: TRBJ1-3; length: 12
CDR3: ASKGSGPTGETQY; V: TRBV7-2; J: TRBJ2-5; length: 13
CDR3: ATSARGEQF; V: TRBV24-1; J: TRBJ2-1; length: 9
CDR3: ASSQGAGAPLH; V: TRBV3-1/TRBV3-2; J: TRBJ1-6; length: 11
CDR3: ASRREWDRAYSNQPQH; V: TRBV19; J: TRBJ1-5; length: 16
CDR3: ASSHLGGDNEQF; V: TRBV3-1/TRBV3-2; J: TRBJ2-1; length: 12
CDR3: ASSFGNEQF; V: TRBV5-6; J: TRBJ2-1; length: 9
CDR3: ASSTSNTEAF; V: TRBV2; J: TRBJ1-1; length: 10
CDR3: ASSKPPGQGGNTEAF; V: TRBV5-5; J: TRBJ1-1; length: 15
CDR3: SVDRTGGSPLH; V: TRBV29-1; J: TRBJ1-6; length: 11
CDR3: ASSLLGQKTYNEQF; V: TRBV5-6; J: TRBJ2-1; length: 14
CDR3: ASSKGAPEAYGYT; V: TRBV21-1; J: TRBJ1-2; length: 13
CDR3: ASSPDRGHYPQH; V: TRBV7-2; J: TRBJ1-5; length: 12
CDR3: ATSESGQAEETQY; V: TRBV24-1; J: TRBJ2-5; length: 13
CDR3: ASSLDRGLILTKNIQY; V: TRBV7-2; J: TRBJ2-4; length: 16
CDR3: ASRRQTGQSNSPLH; V: TRBV6-4; J: TRBJ1-6; length: 14
CDR3: AWSTRGGNEKLF; V: TRBV30; J: TRBJ1-4; length: 12
CDR3: ASSVISGISYNEQF; V: TRBV9; J: TRBJ2-1; length: 14
CDR3: ASSLGDSGNNEQY; V: TRBV5-8; J: TRBJ2-7; length: 13
CDR3: SVREAGELF; V: TRBV29-1; J: TRBJ2-2; length: 9
CDR3: ASGFFSGGVSYEQY; V: TRBV12-5; J: TRBJ2-7; length: 14
CDR3: ASSQGGGGPSTDTQY; V: TRBV4-3; J: TRBJ2-3; length: 15
CDR3: ASRAGDNEQF; V: TRBV7-2; J: TRBJ2-1; length: 10
CDR3: ASSQASTADTQY; V: TRBV3-1/TRBV3-2; J: TRBJ2-3; length: 12
CDR3: ASSLAGTDGYT; V: TRBV5-1; J: TRBJ1-2; length: 11
CDR3: ASSDPGLGRETQY; V: TRBV6-6; J: TRBJ2-5; length: 13
CDR3: ASSVRGGPPDGYT; V: TRBV9; J: TRBJ1-2; length: 13